These 22 T cell receptor beta chains share one sample of origin, sequenced in a study of T cell changes during pregnancy in multiple sclerosis. Some clones are missing from TCRdb's copy, which holds only in-frame ones; the method was immunoSEQ multiplex PCR. The data hold roughly 60,000 clones, with 80% to 95% observed a single time. This specimen consisted of peripheral blood, obtained in the second trimester of pregnancy. The source is a female donor with multiple sclerosis, enrolled in a pregnancy study.

The chain joins TRBV28 to TRBJ1-6; 8 bases are a match to TRBD1. Germline assignment: CDR1 MDHEN and CDR2 SYDVKM. This CDR3 spans 14 amino acids. The junction had 3 bases not matched to a gene; V was cut back by 5 bases and J by 6 bases. CDR3 loop: CASSRQGTNSPLHF. In DNA form, the CDR3 reads TGTGCCAGCAGTCGACAGGGGACTAATTCACCCCTCCACTTT.

J is TRBJ2-7 and V is TRBV19; 7 bases are shared with TRBD1. Per germline, CDR1 LNHDA and CDR2 SQIVND (reference sequence). CDR3 length: 15 residues. The junction had 4 bases not matched to a gene; V was cut back by 2 bases and J by 0 bases. The CDR3 DNA sequence: TGTGCCAGTAGTATAAAGGGGGCCAGCTCCTACGAGCAGTACTTC. Translating gives CASSIKGASSYEQYF. Looking up the rest from reference TRBV19 and TRBJ2-7 gives the full variable domain: DGGITQSPKYLFRKEGQNVTLSCEQNLNHDAMYWYRQDPGQGLRLIYYSQIVNDFQKGDIAEGYSVSREKKESFPLTVTSAQKNPTAFYLCASSIKGASSYEQYFGPGTRLTVT.

This clone was detected a few times. This chain connects TRBV2 to TRBJ1-5; 7 positions agree with TRBD1. CDR1 and CDR2 from the germline V gene are SNHLY and FYNNEI. This CDR3 has 14 amino acids. J lost 1 base, V lost 6 bases, and 3 bases had no gene match. DNA for the CDR3: TGTGCCAGCAGGACAGGGTTAAGCAATCAGCCCCAGCATTTT. Residues: CASRTGLSNQPQHF.

This rearrangement joins TRBV6-5 to TRBJ2-3; D is possibly TRBD2 (5 bases). CDR3 length: 12 residues. Germline V gene data show CDR1 as MNHEY and CDR2 as SVGAGI. Trimming took off 6 bases at V and 6 bases at J, with 10 bases between the two ends. DNA of the CDR3: TGTGCCAGCAGATCGGGGTTGGATACGCAGTATTTT. As protein: CASRSGLDTQYF.

This clone came up a few times. This rearrangement joins TRBV5-4 to TRBJ2-7; TRBD2 matches 8 bases. CDR3 length: 17 amino acids. Germline V gives CDR1 SGHNT, CDR2 YYREEE (reference sequence). Trimming removed 4 bases from V and 6 bases from J; junction bases left unmatched: 18. The CDR3 DNA reads as TGTGCCAGCAGCCTATCGGGGGGGTTTCTGGGGGCATCCGAGCAGTACTTC. Translation gives CASSLSGGFLGASEQYF.

The chain recombines TRBV4-2 with TRBJ2-5; tentative D call: TRBD2 (5 bases). V lost 0 bases and J 2 bases, leaving 7 bases between the germline ends. CDR1 and CDR2 from the germline V gene are LGHNA and YNFKEQ. The CDR3 loop spans 14 amino acids. This CDR3 is CASSQDTGQETQYF. In DNA form, the CDR3 reads TGTGCCAGCAGCCAAGATACGGGGCAAGAGACCCAGTACTTC.

The rearrangement joins TRBV19 to TRBJ2-7, with 12 positions matching TRBD2. The CDR3 is 15 residues long. Germline V gives CDR1 LNHDA, CDR2 SQIVND (reference sequence). Trimming removed 5 bases from V and 4 bases from J; junction bases left unmatched: 6. The CDR3, as DNA: TGTGCCAGTAGTCCAGGGACTAGCGGGTTGTACGAGCAGTACTTC. Its protein product is CASSPGTSGLYEQYF.

The rearrangement uses TRBV5-4 and TRBJ2-7; D gene uncertain. The CDR3 contains 14 residues. CDR1 and CDR2 from the germline V gene are SGHNT and YYREEE (reference sequence). The V end was cut by 1 base, the J end by 1 base, with 9 bases between. CDR3 DNA sequence: TGTGCCAGCAGCTTGAGTGGAGTTTCCTACGAGCAGTACTTC. Protein product: CASSLSGVSYEQYF.

This clone was recorded only once. The chain combines TRBV5-1 with TRBJ1-1; 11 bases agree with TRBD1. Trimming cost V 6 bases and J 1 base; bases outside gene matches: 8. The CDR3 totals 16 residues. Germline CDR1 reads SGHRS; CDR2 reads YFSETQ. Here the CDR3 reads CASKEGQGVRNTEAFF. The CDR3 bases are TGCGCCAGCAAGGAGGGACAGGGGGTGCGGAACACTGAAGCTTTCTTT. Using reference TRBV5-1 and TRBJ1-1 for the parts outside the CDR3, the full variable domain is KAGVTQTPRYLIKTRGQQVTLSCSPISGHRSVSWYQQTPGQGLQFLFEYFSETQRNKGNFPGRFSGRQFSNSRSEMNVSTLELGDSALYLCASKEGQGVRNTEAFFGQGTRLTVV.

The chain links TRBV28 to TRBJ2-5, with D tentatively TRBD1 (6 bases). This CDR3 spans 17 amino acids. Germline V CDR1 and CDR2: MDHEN, SYDVKM. Trimming took 5 bases from V and 0 from J, leaving 19 bases between them. The chain's CDR3 is CASSPSTWGLYQETQYF. DNA for the CDR3: TGTGCCAGCAGTCCATCAACATGGGGGCTTTACCAAGAGACCCAGTACTTC.

V and J are TRBV18 and TRBJ1-4, with D possibly TRBD1 on 6 matching bases. CDR1 is KGHSH, CDR2 LQKENI, per germline. The CDR3 has 14 amino acids. The V gene lost 3 bases and the J gene lost 7 bases, with 12 bases spanning the gap. The chain's CDR3 is CASSPPGAVEKLFF. CDR3 sequence (DNA): TGTGCCAGCTCACCGCCAGGGGCAGTTGAAAAACTGTTTTTT.

The genes are TRBV7-9 and TRBJ2-3, with 7 bases lining up with TRBD1. The CDR3 has 16 residues. Trimming took 5 bases from V and 0 from J; bases not matched to a gene: 8. CDR1 SEHNR and CDR2 FQNEAQ come from the germline V gene (reference sequence). CDR3 loop: CASSGTAYSSTDTQYF. CDR3 in DNA: TGTGCCAGCAGCGGGACAGCATATTCTAGCACAGATACGCAGTATTTT.

The chain links TRBV2 to TRBJ1-1; 9 nucleotides line up with TRBD1. CDR1 and CDR2 (germline): SNHLY, FYNNEI. The ends lost 6 bases at V and 3 bases at J; junction bases unmatched: 8. The CDR3 runs to 15 residues. CDR3 bases: TGTGCCAGCAGGACCCCACAGGGGGCGGACACTGAAGCTTTCTTT. Amino acid sequence: CASRTPQGADTEAFF.

The chain links TRBV6-5 to TRBJ1-3, with TRBD1 as a possible D gene (5 bases). From germline, CDR1 is MNHEY and CDR2 SVGAGI. This CDR3 is 15 amino acids long. Trimming removed 6 bases at V and 0 bases at J, with 12 bases between. The CDR3 DNA follows: TGTGCCAGCAGGGCGCCGACAGCCTCTGGAAACACCATATATTTT. Its translation: CASRAPTASGNTIYF.

This clone was recorded only once. The J gene is TRBJ2-7, the V gene TRBV19; 12 nucleotides align to TRBD2. From germline, CDR1 is LNHDA and CDR2 SQIVND (reference sequence). The CDR3 is 14 amino acids. V was pared by 7 bases and J by 3 bases, with 4 bases of the junction left unmatched. The CDR3, as DNA: TGTGCCAGTAAACTAGCGGGGGGAAACTACGAGCAGTACTTC. Translating gives CASKLAGGNYEQYF.

The chain carries TRBV7-9 and TRBJ2-5; 7 nucleotides align to TRBD1. Losses at the gene ends were 8 bases for V and 5 bases for J; bases not matched to a gene: 11. Germline V lookup: CDR1 SEHNR, CDR2 FQNEAQ (reference sequence). There are 14 residues in the CDR3. The CDR3 region is CASGAQGFTETQYF. DNA of the CDR3: TGTGCCAGCGGGGCACAGGGGTTCACGGAGACCCAGTACTTC.

In DNA form, the CDR3 reads TGTGCCATCAGTGAGTCGAGGGATCGGCCGAAGAAGAAGAACTACGAGCAGTACTTC. This gives the protein CAISESRDRPKKKNYEQYF. The chain employs TRBV10-3 and TRBJ2-7, with D perhaps TRBD2 (5 bases). Germline loops: CDR1 ENHRY, CDR2 SYGVKD. CDR3 length: 19 amino acids. The germline V and J ends were trimmed by 0 bases and 3 bases, with 24 bases remaining between them.

V usage is TRBV5-4 and J usage is TRBJ1-2, with D perhaps matching TRBD1 (6 bases). This CDR3 is built from 13 residues. Trimming stripped 4 bases from V and 6 bases from J, with 13 bases between. The germline gives CDR1 SGHNT, CDR2 YYREEE (reference sequence). The CDR3 nucleotides read TGTGCCAGCAGCCAAACAGGGAAAGATGGCTACACCTTC. It encodes CASSQTGKDGYTF.

The chain employs TRBV7-2 and TRBJ2-5, with 10 positions matching TRBD2. Germline V gene data show CDR1 as SGHTA and CDR2 as FQGNSA. After removal of 5 bases from V and 6 bases from J, the junction contained 12 bases not matched to a gene. The CDR3 has 16 amino acids. In DNA, the CDR3 is TGTGCCAGCAGCACTTTCGAACTAGCGGGAACGCAGACCCAGTACTTC. Translation gives CASSTFELAGTQTQYF. Looking up the rest from reference TRBV7-2 and TRBJ2-5 gives the full variable domain: GAGVSQSPSNKVTEKGKDVELRCDPISGHTALYWYRQSLGQGLEFLIYFQGNSAPDKSGLPSDRFSAERTGGSVSTLTIQRTQQEDSAVYLCASSTFELAGTQTQYFGPGTRLLVL.

The chain joins TRBV19 to TRBJ2-2; TRBD1 matches at 8 bases. This CDR3 contains 20 residues. V shed 10 bases and J 5 bases; nucleotides not matched to a gene: 27. The V gene's germline CDR1 is LNHDA and CDR2 SQIVND (reference sequence). CDR3 sequence (DNA): TGTGCCACCAAACGGAATGAGGTGGGGACAGGTCTTCTTCCAACCGGGGAGCTGTTTTTT. Its protein product is CATKRNEVGTGLLPTGELFF.

V usage is TRBV28 and J usage is TRBJ1-5, with TRBD1 as a possible D gene (6 bases). The CDR3 consists of 12 residues. Germline V lookup: CDR1 MDHEN, CDR2 SYDVKM. Trimming shortened V by 6 bases and J by 4 bases, and 7 bases separated the two germline ends. CDR3 amino acids: CASRGANQPQHF. The CDR3 coding sequence is TGTGCCAGCAGGGGGGCGAATCAGCCCCAGCATTTT.

The V and J genes are TRBV18 and TRBJ1-5; 11 bases align to TRBD1. The CDR3 extends over 17 amino acids. Germline loops: CDR1 KGHSH, CDR2 LQKENI. With V trimmed by 0 bases and J by 4 bases, 5 bases remained unmatched. The CDR3 protein is CASSPPIGTGGNQPQHF. The CDR3 coding sequence is TGTGCCAGCTCACCACCTATTGGGACAGGGGGAAATCAGCCCCAGCATTTT.